This T cell receptor (beta chain) derives from a study of T cells in Graves' hyperthyroidism and ophthalmopathy. Study observations and caveats: Model predictions of ophthalmopathy came a median approximately 6.5 months before onset. Most thyroid-expanded clonotypes above 0.001 were also found in blood.

Authors of the study amplified TCR beta CDR3 regions from RNA transcripts. HTBI primers drove first-round RT-PCR of the TCR CDR3. TCRdb itself ran the multiplex PCR reads through MiXCR, one entry per CDR3 protein. Found here are over 300,000 distinct CDR3 sequences, 11% to 15% of them singletons; the top ten hold approximately 10%. This clonotype turned up a few times. Its cognate antigen is unknown. The definition of stable Graves' hyperthyroidism was no ophthalmopathy progression within 18 months. This clonotype was sampled from a woman in her sixties with Graves' hyperthyroidism. Sequencing was performed on blood.

The CDR3 DNA reads as TGTGCCACCAGCAGGCAGGCCAGTGATGGCTACACCTTC. The encoded protein is CATSRQASDGYTF. The rearrangement uses TRBV15 and TRBJ1-2; unclear D gene. This CDR3 has 13 amino acids. Germline assignment: CDR1 LNHNV and CDR2 YYDKDF (reference sequence). Trimming removed 3 bases from V and 6 bases from J, with 11 bases in between.